Listed here are 17 T cell receptor beta chains from one sample, sequenced in a study of blood T cell repertoires in COVID-19. TCRdb's table, derived via immunoSEQ multiplex PCR, lists solely in-frame clones and lacks some. Among tens of thousands of clones listed, more than 75% were seen once. The specimen sequenced was peripheral blood. Receptor source: a woman aged 60-75 years with acute or convalescent COVID-19.

DNA of the CDR3: TGCGCCAGCAGCCAAGAGACGGCGGGGGGAGTCTATGGCTACACCTTC. Residues: CASSQETAGGVYGYTF. The chain is built from TRBV4-1 and TRBJ1-2, with D perhaps matching TRBD1 (5 bases). V lost 0 bases and J 4 bases, leaving 15 bases between the germline ends. The length of the CDR3 is 16 residues. CDR1 is MGHRA, CDR2 YSYEKL, per germline.

V is TRBV6-5 and J is TRBJ1-1; TRBD1 is a possible D gene (6 bases). Germline CDR1 and CDR2: MNHEY and SVGAGI. The CDR3 totals 12 residues. V gave up 10 bases and J gave up 4 bases, with 13 bases separating them. The CDR3 protein is CATSRGATEAFF. The CDR3 bases are TGTGCCACCTCCCGGGGGGCCACTGAAGCTTTCTTT.

The chain carries TRBV5-6 and TRBJ1-5, with a possible D match to TRBD1 (5 bases). V lost 2 bases to trimming and J lost 3 bases, with 9 bases between them. The CDR3 runs to 14 residues. In germline, CDR1 is SGHDT, CDR2 YYEEEE. The CDR3 is CASSFDSPNQPQHF. CDR3 in DNA: TGTGCCAGCAGCTTTGACAGTCCCAATCAGCCCCAGCATTTT.

V is TRBV6-6 and J is TRBJ1-1; D is undetermined. V lost 6 bases to trimming and J lost 11 bases, with 19 bases between them. Germline V gene data show CDR1 as MNHNY and CDR2 as SVGAGI (reference sequence). CDR3 size: 13 residues. For the CDR3, the DNA is TGTGCCAGCAGCCAGGATGGCACAGTATATGCTTTCTTT. This gives the protein CASSQDGTVYAFF.

The chain is built from TRBV6-5 and TRBJ1-5; 11 nucleotides align to TRBD1. V gave up 7 bases and J gave up 6 bases; unmatched junction bases: 8. Germline V gives CDR1 MNHEY, CDR2 SVGAGI. The CDR3 is 15 residues long. The CDR3 sequence is CASTPDRGLGQPQHF. The CDR3 DNA reads TGTGCCAGCACCCCGGACAGGGGGCTCGGTCAGCCCCAGCATTTT.

J is TRBJ1-5 and V is TRBV29-1; 7 bases align to TRBD1. CDR3 length equals 14 residues. Germline CDR1 and CDR2: SQVTM and ANQGSEA. V lost 0 bases and J lost 5; bases outside the gene matches: 4. As DNA, the CDR3 is TGCAGCGTTGAAGAACACAGGGGACATCAGCCCCAGCATTTT. This sequence encodes CSVEEHRGHQPQHF.

The chain combines TRBV29-1 with TRBJ1-1; a possible D gene is TRBD1 (6 bases). Trimming left V 1 base short and J 8 bases short, with 17 bases between. The germline gives CDR1 SQVTM, CDR2 ANQGSEA. The CDR3 covers 14 residues. The CDR3 DNA follows: TGCAGCGTTGAAGTACGCGGGGGCATTCGGGAAGCTTTCTTT. Translating gives CSVEVRGGIREAFF.

This chain links TRBV5-1 with TRBJ2-5, with D possibly being TRBD1 (6 bases). This CDR3 has 15 amino acids. CDR1 and CDR2 from the germline V gene are SGHRS and YFSETQ. V was shortened by 4 bases and J by 2 bases, with 15 bases between the two germline ends. The chain's CDR3 is CASSPRGVSQETQYF. For the CDR3, the DNA is TGCGCCAGCAGCCCCAGGGGTGTCAGTCAAGAGACCCAGTACTTC.

This chain connects TRBV5-8 to TRBJ1-5; the match to TRBD1 covers 8 bases. Germline CDR1 is SGHTS and CDR2 is YDEGEE. V was pared by 5 bases and J by 3 bases, with 7 bases of the junction left unmatched. This CDR3 is built from 15 residues. CDR3 region: CASSLTGGNNQPQHF. CDR3 DNA sequence: TGTGCCAGCAGTTTAACAGGGGGTAACAATCAGCCCCAGCATTTT.

This clone came up a few times. The chain carries TRBV29-1 and TRBJ1-2; TRBD1 agrees at 10 bases. The CDR3 consists of 14 residues. V was pared by 3 bases and J by 6 bases, with 7 bases of the junction left unmatched. Germline CDR1 is SQVTM and CDR2 is ANQGSEA. The CDR3 coding sequence is TGCAGCGTTGACCTCGGACAGGGGGTTAATGGCTACACCTTC. Translation: CSVDLGQGVNGYTF.

V is TRBV3-1 (or the pseudogene TRBV3-2) and J is TRBJ2-2; D is possibly TRBD1 (6 bases). With 4 bases removed from V and 6 bases from J, the gap between germline ends came to 9 bases. Germline V CDR1 and CDR2: LGHDT, YNNKEL (reference sequence). CDR3 length equals 13 residues. CDR3 sequence (DNA): TGTGCCAGCAGCCCCCGGACAGCCGGGGAGCTGTTTTTT. Translated, it gives CASSPRTAGELFF.

The chain couples TRBV6-1 to TRBJ2-5, with TRBD1 identical over 8 bases. Trimming at V came to 3 bases and at J to 4 bases, leaving 10 bases not matched to a gene. The CDR3 is 16 residues long. CDR1 MNHNS and CDR2 SASEGT come from the germline V gene. As DNA, the CDR3 is TGTGCCAGCAGTGATCCAGGGGGCCCGGCGAGAGAGACCCAGTACTTC. Translating it yields CASSDPGGPARETQYF.

V usage is TRBV4-1 and J usage is TRBJ2-4, with TRBD1 matching 11 bases. The CDR3 has 17 residues. The trim removed 4 bases at V and 3 bases at J, leaving 8 bases unmatched. Germline loops: CDR1 MGHRA, CDR2 YSYEKL. CDR3 in DNA: TGCGCCAGCAGCCTTATCCCGGGACAGGGGGGCAAAAACATTCAGTACTTC. Translating it yields CASSLIPGQGGKNIQYF.

The chain has TRBV19 and TRBJ2-1; 7 nucleotides agree with TRBD1. The V gene's germline CDR1 is LNHDA and CDR2 SQIVND (reference sequence). CDR3 length: 15 residues. The trim removed 3 bases at V and 6 bases at J, leaving 8 bases unmatched. CDR3 coding DNA: TGTGCCAGTAGTATTAGGGGGCAGGTGGCCAATGAGCAGTTCTTC. Amino acids: CASSIRGQVANEQFF.

The V call is TRBV5-1, the J call TRBJ2-5, with TRBD1 identical over 8 bases. The CDR3 length is 12 residues. V gave up 7 bases and J gave up 4 bases; unmatched junction bases: 3. CDR1 and CDR2 (germline): SGHRS, YFSETQ. CDR3 nucleotides: TGCGCCAGCCACAGGGGGGCAGAGACCCAGTACTTC. Translating gives CASHRGAETQYF. The variable domain in full, with the rest retrieved from reference TRBV5-1 and TRBJ2-5, is KAGVTQTPRYLIKTRGQQVTLSCSPISGHRSVSWYQQTPGQGLQFLFEYFSETQRNKGNFPGRFSGRQFSNSRSEMNVSTLELGDSALYLCASHRGAETQYFGPGTRLLVL.

This clone was counted a few times. J is TRBJ1-5 and V is TRBV19; maybe TRBD1 (5 bases). From germline, CDR1 is LNHDA and CDR2 SQIVND (reference sequence). This CDR3 is built from 15 residues. V was shortened by 5 bases and J by 5 bases, with 16 bases between the two germline ends. For the CDR3, the DNA is TGTGCCAGTAGTCCAGGGAGGGGTTTTGATCAGCCCCAGCATTTT. Translated, it gives CASSPGRGFDQPQHF. Supplemented by reference TRBV19 and TRBJ1-5, the full variable domain reads DGGITQSPKYLFRKEGQNVTLSCEQNLNHDAMYWYRQDPGQGLRLIYYSQIVNDFQKGDIAEGYSVSREKKESFPLTVTSAQKNPTAFYLCASSPGRGFDQPQHFGDGTRLSIL.

The chain is built from TRBV28 and TRBJ1-2; D gene ambiguous. Germline CDR1 is MDHEN and CDR2 is SYDVKM. The length of the CDR3 is 12 residues. Trimming removed 5 bases at V and 8 bases at J, with 12 bases between. CDR3 nucleotide sequence: TGTGCCAGCAGTCCCCAGGTTTACGGCTACACCTTC. Its protein is CASSPQVYGYTF.